The 21 T cell receptor beta chains below come from one sample, sequenced in a study of CD8+ T cells in alopecia areata. Treatment: oral pan-JAK inhibitor, 5-10 mg twice daily. Isolated RNA was reverse transcribed into cDNA used as the sequencing template. TCRdb keeps only in-frame clones here, not all; method: immunoSEQ multiplex PCR. The data show about 280,000 clones, with 58% seen just once and over 1.5% held by the top ten. This specimen consisted of CD4+ T cells sorted from blood, obtained at week 24, from a patient treated with tofacitinib. Receptors originate from a human donor with alopecia areata.

This clone has just one count. The rearrangement uses TRBV19 and TRBJ1-2, with a tentative D call TRBD1 (5 bases). The CDR3 is 14 residues long. CDR1 is LNHDA, CDR2 SQIVND, per germline (reference sequence). Trimming cost V 6 bases and J 5 bases, with 16 bases left between them. The CDR3 DNA reads TGTGCCAGTAGACCTGGGACCCTCGGATATGGCTACACCTTC. It yields the protein CASRPGTLGYGYTF.

In this sample, this clone turned up a few times. The V call is TRBV28, the J call TRBJ2-2; the D gene is possibly TRBD1 (5 bases). CDR3 length equals 14 residues. V dropped 6 bases and J dropped 2 bases, with 10 bases sitting between them. Looked up from germline, CDR1 is MDHEN and CDR2 is SYDVKM. The CDR3 region is CASRTEVNTGELFF. The CDR3 DNA sequence: TGTGCCAGCAGGACAGAGGTTAACACCGGGGAGCTGTTTTTT.

This clone was seen a few times. This chain links TRBV5-1 with TRBJ2-5; 11 positions match TRBD2. CDR3 length: 17 residues. V dropped 4 bases and J dropped 1; count of bases not matched to a gene: 9. Per the germline V gene, CDR1 is SGHRS and CDR2 is YFSETQ. The CDR3 reads CASSPSTGLAAQETQYF. As DNA, the CDR3 is TGCGCCAGCAGCCCTTCAACGGGACTAGCGGCCCAAGAGACCCAGTACTTC.

V gene TRBV5-1 combines with J gene TRBJ2-7; perhaps TRBD2 as D (6 bases). This CDR3 is 15 amino acids long. The V gene lost 4 bases and the J gene lost 2 bases, with 16 bases spanning the gap. Germline V gene data show CDR1 as SGHRS and CDR2 as YFSETQ. DNA for the CDR3: TGCGCCAGCAGCCCCGGGTCGGGGGTTACCTACGAGCAGTACTTC. Amino acid sequence: CASSPGSGVTYEQYF.

The sample holds a few counts of this clone. V and J are TRBV27 and TRBJ2-7; the D gene is possibly TRBD1 (5 bases). The CDR3 consists of 16 residues. The V gene lost 9 bases and the J gene lost 0 bases, with 21 bases spanning the gap. Germline V gives CDR1 MNHEY, CDR2 SMNVEV (reference sequence). The CDR3, as DNA: TGTGCCAGACTCCCCCGGACATCTGGACCCTCCTACGAGCAGTACTTC. It codes for CARLPRTSGPSYEQYF.

The chain uses TRBV7-2 and TRBJ1-1; 7 bases map to TRBD1. J lost 5 bases, V lost 0 bases, and 12 bases had no gene match. The length of the CDR3 is 17 residues. Germline V lookup: CDR1 SGHTA, CDR2 FQGNSA. The CDR3 nucleotides are TGTGCCAGCAGCTTAGCGGCTACCACGTCAGGGGGAACTGAAGCTTTCTTT. This codes for CASSLAATTSGGTEAFF.

This clone was counted a few times. The rearrangement joins TRBV7-9 to TRBJ1-6, with D perhaps matching TRBD1 (5 bases). The germline gives CDR1 SEHNR, CDR2 FQNEAQ (reference sequence). V lost 1 base and J lost 7, with 11 bases in between. The CDR3 is 15 amino acids. CDR3: CASSLGGSGNSPLHF. The CDR3 bases are TGTGCCAGCAGCTTAGGGGGCTCGGGGAATTCACCCCTCCACTTT.

This clone was observed a few times. The chain combines TRBV25-1 with TRBJ2-2; 10 bases fit TRBD1. Germline loops: CDR1 MGHDK, CDR2 SYGVNS. The CDR3 is made up of 14 amino acids. The V segment lost 4 bases and the J segment 6 bases; nucleotides outside the gene matches: 2. The CDR3 loop is CASSGTGGAGELFF. Here the CDR3 DNA reads TGTGCCAGCAGTGGGACAGGGGGGGCCGGGGAGCTGTTTTTT.

V is TRBV10-3 and J is TRBJ1-6; D is undetermined. This CDR3 has 15 amino acids. V was cut by 0 bases and J by 10 bases, with 13 bases left in between. CDR1 and CDR2 (germline): ENHRY, SYGVKD. This CDR3 reads CAISESVGGRSPLHF. The CDR3 DNA reads TGTGCCATCAGTGAGTCTGTAGGAGGTCGGTCACCCCTCCACTTT.

This clone was observed a few times. The V and J genes are TRBV5-4 and TRBJ2-1; the match to TRBD1 covers 12 bases. The CDR3 totals 14 residues. The germline V gene encodes CDR1 SGHNT and CDR2 YYREEE (reference sequence). V lost 4 bases, J lost 8 bases, and 4 bases stayed unmatched. The CDR3 region has the DNA TGTGCCAGCAGCCCGGGACAGGGGGCCTATGAGCAGTTCTTC. It translates to CASSPGQGAYEQFF.

This clone has a handful of counts. V gene TRBV7-2 combines with J gene TRBJ2-1; a possible D gene is TRBD2 (6 bases). The CDR3 contains 12 residues. Germline V gene sequence: CDR1 SGHTA, CDR2 FQGNSA. Trimming cost V 5 bases and J 8 bases, with 10 bases left between them. CDR3: CASSMTRYEQFF. In DNA, the CDR3 is TGTGCCAGCAGCATGACTAGATATGAGCAGTTCTTC.

The V call is TRBV9, the J call TRBJ2-3; D not resolved. Trimming cost V 4 bases and J 2 bases, with 8 bases left between them. CDR3 length equals 13 residues. Germline values: CDR1 SGDLS, CDR2 YYNGEE. For the CDR3, the DNA is TGTGCCAGCAGCACCCCGGACACAGATACGCAGTATTTT. This gives the protein CASSTPDTDTQYF.

CDR3 amino acids: CASSRGGRETQYF. The CDR3 bases are TGTGCCAGCAGCCGCGGCGGCCGGGAGACCCAGTACTTC. This chain joins TRBV11-3 and TRBJ2-5; the D is unclear. Germline assignment: CDR1 SGHNT and CDR2 YENEEA. CDR3 length: 13 amino acids. Trimming pared 5 bases from V and 5 bases from J, leaving 12 bases between.

The chain uses TRBV25-1 and TRBJ2-7; D may be TRBD2 (6 bases). Germline-derived CDR1 and CDR2 are MGHDK and SYGVNS. V was shortened by 2 bases and J by 2 bases, with 10 bases between the two germline ends. CDR3 length equals 14 residues. The chain's CDR3 is CASSEPGLTYEQYF. The CDR3 DNA reads TGTGCCAGCAGTGAACCGGGACTCACCTACGAGCAGTACTTC.

V is TRBV4-1 and J is TRBJ1-2, with D perhaps TRBD1 (6 bases). Trimming pared 5 bases from V and 8 bases from J, leaving 36 bases between. The CDR3 spans 20 residues. CDR1 is MGHRA and CDR2 is YSYEKL in the germline V gene. CDR3 sequence reads: CASSDPGKSKREGQGSGYTF. The CDR3, as DNA: TGCGCCAGCAGCGATCCTGGGAAGTCGAAGAGGGAGGGCCAGGGGAGCGGCTACACCTTC.

The chain carries TRBV19 and TRBJ1-1; the D gene is possibly TRBD1 (5 bases). CDR1 is LNHDA, CDR2 SQIVND, per germline (reference sequence). V lost 4 bases and J 6 bases, leaving 18 bases between the germline ends. This CDR3 comprises 15 residues. CDR3 loop: CASSKVSAGLAEAFF. CDR3 sequence (DNA): TGTGCCAGTAGTAAAGTCTCGGCAGGGTTGGCTGAAGCTTTCTTT.

This clone has a handful of counts. V gene TRBV29-1 combines with J gene TRBJ2-1; TRBD1 might be the D (5 bases). The CDR3 totals 13 residues. Trimming stripped 0 bases from V and 10 bases from J, with 13 bases between. Per germline, CDR1 SQVTM and CDR2 ANQGSEA. CDR3 bases: TGCAGCGTTGAAGATCCGTGGACAATCGAGCAGTTCTTC. Encoded protein: CSVEDPWTIEQFF.

This clone showed up just once. The V call is TRBV6-1, the J call TRBJ2-2, with D uncertain. From germline, CDR1 is MNHNS and CDR2 SASEGT. Trimming took 0 bases from V and 7 from J, leaving 6 bases between them. The CDR3 has 13 amino acids. The CDR3 protein is CASSEARDGELFF. The CDR3 DNA follows: TGTGCCAGCAGTGAAGCGCGTGACGGGGAGCTGTTTTTT.

The chain employs TRBV10-3 and TRBJ2-5; a weak D match, TRBD1 (6 bases). The CDR3 covers 14 residues. Germline CDR1 ENHRY, CDR2 SYGVKD. The V end was cut by 6 bases, the J end by 3 bases, with 14 bases between. CDR3 region: CAIRPGQSKETQYF. The CDR3 coding sequence is TGTGCCATCAGGCCCGGACAGAGTAAAGAGACCCAGTACTTC.

This clone was counted a few times. J is TRBJ1-4 and V is TRBV7-2, with a possible D match to TRBD1 (6 bases). CDR1 is SGHTA, CDR2 FQGNSA, per germline. This CDR3 region has 14 residues. The V gene lost 5 bases and the J gene lost 5 bases, with 12 bases spanning the gap. The CDR3 coding sequence is TGTGCCAGCAGCCCCGACAGGTGGAATGAAAAACTGTTTTTT. Encoded protein: CASSPDRWNEKLFF.

V and J are TRBV30 and TRBJ1-2; D unclear. Germline CDR1 GTSNPN, CDR2 SVGIG (reference sequence). The germline V and J ends were trimmed by 0 bases and 8 bases, with 13 bases remaining between them. This CDR3 has 13 amino acids. The CDR3 nucleotides read TGTGCCTGGAGTGTTACAGAGGTAGTCGGCTACACCTTC. This encodes CAWSVTEVVGYTF.